The present T cell receptor (beta chain) was sequenced within a study of shared clonotypes between healthy human individuals. Broader study findings: Naive subsets generally had larger estimated richness than memory subsets.

CDR1 is SGHTA, CDR2 FQGNSA, per germline. This CDR3 region has 15 residues. V gave up 5 bases and J gave up 4 bases, with 17 bases separating them. A CD45RA+ naive subset and a CD45RA-negative memory subset were split from CD4+ cells. Sequenced by immunoSEQ multiplex PCR; TCRdb stores in-frame clones only, minus some. The table lists some 2,500,000 clones, around 92% of them singletons. With respect to this clone: Its antigen is not identified.

This sequence joins TRBV7-2 and TRBJ1-2; weak D call: TRBD1 (5 bases). The sample consisted of naive CD4+ T cells from PBMCs. Subset of the sample: CD45RA+ positively selected. The receptor was derived from a man between 18 and 35 years old in good health. Some clones in this sample may be carry-over from other donors' samples. CDR3 loop: CASSASPWGFYGYTF. DNA of the CDR3: TGTGCCAGCAGCGCCTCCCCGTGGGGGTTCTATGGCTACACCTTC.